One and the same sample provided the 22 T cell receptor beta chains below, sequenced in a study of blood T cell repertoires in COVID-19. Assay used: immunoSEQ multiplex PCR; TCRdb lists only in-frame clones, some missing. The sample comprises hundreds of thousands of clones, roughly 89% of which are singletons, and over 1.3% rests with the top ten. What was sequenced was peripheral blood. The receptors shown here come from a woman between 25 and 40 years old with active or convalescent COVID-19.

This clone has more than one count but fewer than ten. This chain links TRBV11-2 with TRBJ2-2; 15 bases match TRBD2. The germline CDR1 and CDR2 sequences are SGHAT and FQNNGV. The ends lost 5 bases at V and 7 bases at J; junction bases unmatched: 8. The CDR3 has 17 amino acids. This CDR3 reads CASSLWTSGRAGGELFF. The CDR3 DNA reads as TGTGCCAGCAGCCTCTGGACTAGCGGGAGGGCCGGCGGGGAGCTGTTTTTT.

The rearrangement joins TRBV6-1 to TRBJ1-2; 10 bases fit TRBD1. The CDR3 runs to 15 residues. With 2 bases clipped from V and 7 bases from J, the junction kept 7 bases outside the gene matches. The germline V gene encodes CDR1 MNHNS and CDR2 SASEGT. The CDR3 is CASSEHGTGVLGYTF. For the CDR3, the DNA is TGTGCCAGCAGTGAACACGGGACAGGGGTTCTTGGCTACACCTTC.

CDR3 protein: CASSYSPLRDYGYTF. The CDR3 DNA is TGTGCCAGCAGTTACTCGCCTCTCAGGGACTATGGCTACACCTTC. This chain connects TRBV6-5 to TRBJ1-2, with a possible D match to TRBD1 (5 bases). The germline CDR1 and CDR2 sequences are MNHEY and SVGAGI. The CDR3 extends over 15 amino acids. The germline V and J ends were trimmed by 0 bases and 3 bases, with 11 bases remaining between them.

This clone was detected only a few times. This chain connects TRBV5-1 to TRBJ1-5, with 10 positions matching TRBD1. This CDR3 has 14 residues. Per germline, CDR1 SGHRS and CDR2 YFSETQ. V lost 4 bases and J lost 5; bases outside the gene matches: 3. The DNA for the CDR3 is TGCGCCAGCAGCGCCGGGACAGGGGATCAGCCCCAGCATTTT. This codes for CASSAGTGDQPQHF.

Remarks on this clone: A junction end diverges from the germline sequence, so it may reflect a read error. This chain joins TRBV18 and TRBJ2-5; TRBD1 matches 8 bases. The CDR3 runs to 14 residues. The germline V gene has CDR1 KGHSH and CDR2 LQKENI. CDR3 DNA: TGTGCCAGCTCCCCACGAACAGGGGGAGAGACCCAGTACTTC. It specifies CASSPRTGGETQYF. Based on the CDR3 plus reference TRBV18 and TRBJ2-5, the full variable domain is NAGVMQNPRHLVRRRGQEARLRCSPMKGHSHVYWYRQLPEEGLKFMVYLQKENIIDESGMPKERFSAEFPKEGPSILRIQQVVRGDSAAYFCASSPRTGGETQYFGPGTRLLVL.

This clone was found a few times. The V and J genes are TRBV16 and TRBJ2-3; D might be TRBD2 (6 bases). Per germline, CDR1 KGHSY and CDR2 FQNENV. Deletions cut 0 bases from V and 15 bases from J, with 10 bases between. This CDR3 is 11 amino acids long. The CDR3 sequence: CASSQSGLAYF. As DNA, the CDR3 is TGTGCCAGCAGCCAATCGGGACTCGCCTATTTT.

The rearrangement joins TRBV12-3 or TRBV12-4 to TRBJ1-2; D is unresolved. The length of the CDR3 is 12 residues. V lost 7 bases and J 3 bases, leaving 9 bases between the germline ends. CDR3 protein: CASTFSDYGYTF. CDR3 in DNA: TGTGCCAGCACCTTTTCCGACTATGGCTACACCTTC.

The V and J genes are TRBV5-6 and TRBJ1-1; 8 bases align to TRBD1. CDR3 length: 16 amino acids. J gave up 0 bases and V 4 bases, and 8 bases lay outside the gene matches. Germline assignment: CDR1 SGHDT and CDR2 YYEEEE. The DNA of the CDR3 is TGTGCCAGCAGCATTGACAGGGGTAATCTGAACACTGAAGCTTTCTTT. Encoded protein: CASSIDRGNLNTEAFF.

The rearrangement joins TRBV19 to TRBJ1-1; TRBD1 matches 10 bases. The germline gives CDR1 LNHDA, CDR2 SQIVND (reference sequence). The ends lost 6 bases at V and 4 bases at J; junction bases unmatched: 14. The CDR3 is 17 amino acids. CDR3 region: CASSTHRTGGKSTEAFF. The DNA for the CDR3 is TGTGCCAGTAGCACCCACCGGACAGGGGGAAAAAGCACTGAAGCTTTCTTT.

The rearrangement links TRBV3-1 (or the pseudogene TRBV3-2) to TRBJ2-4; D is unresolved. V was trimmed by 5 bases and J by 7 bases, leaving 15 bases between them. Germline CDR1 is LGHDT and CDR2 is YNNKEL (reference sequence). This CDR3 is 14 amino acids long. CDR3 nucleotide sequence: TGTGCCAGCAGCTTAGGTATTCAGAGGAACATTCAGTACTTC. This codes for CASSLGIQRNIQYF.

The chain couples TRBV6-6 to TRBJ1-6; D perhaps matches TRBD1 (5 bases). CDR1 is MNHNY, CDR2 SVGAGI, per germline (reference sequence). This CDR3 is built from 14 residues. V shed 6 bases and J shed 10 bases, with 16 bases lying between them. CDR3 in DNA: TGTGCCAGCAGCATCCGGACATCAGAATCACCCCTCCACTTT. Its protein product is CASSIRTSESPLHF.

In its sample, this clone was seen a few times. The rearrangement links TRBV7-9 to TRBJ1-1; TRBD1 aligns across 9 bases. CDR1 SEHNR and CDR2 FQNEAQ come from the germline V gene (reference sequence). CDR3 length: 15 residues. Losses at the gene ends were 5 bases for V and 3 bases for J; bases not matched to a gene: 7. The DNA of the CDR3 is TGTGCCAGCAGCCCCGGGCGGACAGGGGACACTGAAGCTTTCTTT. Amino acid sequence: CASSPGRTGDTEAFF.

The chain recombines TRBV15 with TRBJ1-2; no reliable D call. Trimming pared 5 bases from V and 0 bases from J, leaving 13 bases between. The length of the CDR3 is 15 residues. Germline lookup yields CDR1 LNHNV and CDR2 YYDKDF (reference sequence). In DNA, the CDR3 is TGTGCCACCAGCGAACTTTACGAGGCTAACTATGGCTACACCTTC. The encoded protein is CATSELYEANYGYTF.

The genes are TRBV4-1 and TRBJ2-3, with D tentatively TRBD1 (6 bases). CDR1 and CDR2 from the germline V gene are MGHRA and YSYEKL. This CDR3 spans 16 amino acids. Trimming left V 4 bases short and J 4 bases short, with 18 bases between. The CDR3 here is CASSRHSGTFADTQYF. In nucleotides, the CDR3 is TGCGCCAGCAGCCGGCACTCTGGGACATTTGCAGATACGCAGTATTTT.

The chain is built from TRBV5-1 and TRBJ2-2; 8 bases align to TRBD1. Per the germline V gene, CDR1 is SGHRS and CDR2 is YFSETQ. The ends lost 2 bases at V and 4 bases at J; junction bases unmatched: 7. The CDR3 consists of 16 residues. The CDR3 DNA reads TGCGCCAGCAGCTTCGGGGCAGGGGGCATCACCGGGGAGCTGTTTTTT. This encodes CASSFGAGGITGELFF.

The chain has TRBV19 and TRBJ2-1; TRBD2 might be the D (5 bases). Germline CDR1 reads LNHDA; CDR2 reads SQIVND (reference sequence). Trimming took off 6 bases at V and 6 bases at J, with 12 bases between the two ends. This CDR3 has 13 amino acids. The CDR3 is CASSHLTSNEQFF. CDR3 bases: TGTGCCAGTAGCCATTTAACTAGCAATGAGCAGTTCTTC.

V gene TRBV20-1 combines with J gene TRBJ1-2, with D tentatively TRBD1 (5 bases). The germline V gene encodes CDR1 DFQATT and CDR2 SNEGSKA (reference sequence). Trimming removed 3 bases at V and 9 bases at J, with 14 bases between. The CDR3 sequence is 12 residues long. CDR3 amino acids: CSASIPGLSYTF. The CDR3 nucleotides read TGCAGTGCTAGTATACCGGGACTGAGCTACACCTTC.

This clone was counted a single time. CDR3 bases: TGTGCCAGCAGAAAGGCAGGGGGAAGCACAGATACGCAGTATTTT. Encoded protein: CASRKAGGSTDTQYF. V gene TRBV21-1 combines with J gene TRBJ2-3; TRBD1 is the table's D call, not checked against the DNA. TRBV21-1 has pseudogene status. The CDR3 loop spans 15 amino acids.

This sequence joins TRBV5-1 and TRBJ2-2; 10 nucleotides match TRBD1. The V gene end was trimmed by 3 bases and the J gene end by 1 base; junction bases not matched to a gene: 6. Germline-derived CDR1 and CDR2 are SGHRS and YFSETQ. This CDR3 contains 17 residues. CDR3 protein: CASSSGTGAMNTGELFF. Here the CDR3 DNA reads TGCGCCAGCAGCTCCGGGACAGGGGCCATGAACACCGGGGAGCTGTTTTTT.

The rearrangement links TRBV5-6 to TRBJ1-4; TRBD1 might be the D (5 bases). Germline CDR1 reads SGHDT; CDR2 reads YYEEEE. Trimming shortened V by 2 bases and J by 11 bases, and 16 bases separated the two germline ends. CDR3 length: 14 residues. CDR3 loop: CASSFRQTKTKLFF. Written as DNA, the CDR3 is TGTGCCAGCAGCTTCAGACAGACGAAGACGAAACTGTTTTTT.

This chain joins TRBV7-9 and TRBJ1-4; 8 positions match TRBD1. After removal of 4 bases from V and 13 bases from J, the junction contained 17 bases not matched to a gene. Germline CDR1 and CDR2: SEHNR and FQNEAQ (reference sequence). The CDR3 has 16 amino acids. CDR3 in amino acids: CASSSYRTGTRFGLFF. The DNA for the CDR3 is TGTGCCAGCAGCTCGTATCGGACAGGGACTCGTTTTGGACTGTTTTTT.

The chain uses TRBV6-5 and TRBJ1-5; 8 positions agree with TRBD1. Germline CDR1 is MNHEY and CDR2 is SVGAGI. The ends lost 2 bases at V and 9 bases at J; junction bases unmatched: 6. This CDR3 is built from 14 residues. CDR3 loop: CASSYESGGGPQHF. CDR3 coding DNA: TGTGCCAGCAGTTACGAGTCAGGGGGCGGGCCCCAGCATTTT.